The following is a T cell receptor beta chain sequence with its context. This record comes from a study of blood T cell repertoires in COVID-19. Germline V gene data show CDR1 as LNHDA and CDR2 as SQIVND (reference sequence). V trimming: 8 bases; J trimming: 2 bases; junction bases outside the gene matches: 6. CDR3 length: 14 amino acids. Assay used: immunoSEQ multiplex PCR; TCRdb lists only in-frame clones, some missing. Of around 320,000 clones detected, around 87% appear once; the ten largest clones hold roughly 2.1%. The sample was peripheral blood. V is TRBV19 and J is TRBJ1-5; 7 nucleotides align to TRBD1. This sequence was found in a man aged 18 to 29 with active or convalescent COVID-19. The CDR3 protein is CASWGQSRNQPQHF. The CDR3 DNA sequence: TGTGCCAGTTGGGGACAGTCCCGCAATCAGCCCCAGCATTTT. Complete variable domain (other parts from reference TRBV19 and TRBJ1-5): DGGITQSPKYLFRKEGQNVTLSCEQNLNHDAMYWYRQDPGQGLRLIYYSQIVNDFQKGDIAEGYSVSREKKESFPLTVTSAQKNPTAFYLCASWGQSRNQPQHFGDGTRLSIL.